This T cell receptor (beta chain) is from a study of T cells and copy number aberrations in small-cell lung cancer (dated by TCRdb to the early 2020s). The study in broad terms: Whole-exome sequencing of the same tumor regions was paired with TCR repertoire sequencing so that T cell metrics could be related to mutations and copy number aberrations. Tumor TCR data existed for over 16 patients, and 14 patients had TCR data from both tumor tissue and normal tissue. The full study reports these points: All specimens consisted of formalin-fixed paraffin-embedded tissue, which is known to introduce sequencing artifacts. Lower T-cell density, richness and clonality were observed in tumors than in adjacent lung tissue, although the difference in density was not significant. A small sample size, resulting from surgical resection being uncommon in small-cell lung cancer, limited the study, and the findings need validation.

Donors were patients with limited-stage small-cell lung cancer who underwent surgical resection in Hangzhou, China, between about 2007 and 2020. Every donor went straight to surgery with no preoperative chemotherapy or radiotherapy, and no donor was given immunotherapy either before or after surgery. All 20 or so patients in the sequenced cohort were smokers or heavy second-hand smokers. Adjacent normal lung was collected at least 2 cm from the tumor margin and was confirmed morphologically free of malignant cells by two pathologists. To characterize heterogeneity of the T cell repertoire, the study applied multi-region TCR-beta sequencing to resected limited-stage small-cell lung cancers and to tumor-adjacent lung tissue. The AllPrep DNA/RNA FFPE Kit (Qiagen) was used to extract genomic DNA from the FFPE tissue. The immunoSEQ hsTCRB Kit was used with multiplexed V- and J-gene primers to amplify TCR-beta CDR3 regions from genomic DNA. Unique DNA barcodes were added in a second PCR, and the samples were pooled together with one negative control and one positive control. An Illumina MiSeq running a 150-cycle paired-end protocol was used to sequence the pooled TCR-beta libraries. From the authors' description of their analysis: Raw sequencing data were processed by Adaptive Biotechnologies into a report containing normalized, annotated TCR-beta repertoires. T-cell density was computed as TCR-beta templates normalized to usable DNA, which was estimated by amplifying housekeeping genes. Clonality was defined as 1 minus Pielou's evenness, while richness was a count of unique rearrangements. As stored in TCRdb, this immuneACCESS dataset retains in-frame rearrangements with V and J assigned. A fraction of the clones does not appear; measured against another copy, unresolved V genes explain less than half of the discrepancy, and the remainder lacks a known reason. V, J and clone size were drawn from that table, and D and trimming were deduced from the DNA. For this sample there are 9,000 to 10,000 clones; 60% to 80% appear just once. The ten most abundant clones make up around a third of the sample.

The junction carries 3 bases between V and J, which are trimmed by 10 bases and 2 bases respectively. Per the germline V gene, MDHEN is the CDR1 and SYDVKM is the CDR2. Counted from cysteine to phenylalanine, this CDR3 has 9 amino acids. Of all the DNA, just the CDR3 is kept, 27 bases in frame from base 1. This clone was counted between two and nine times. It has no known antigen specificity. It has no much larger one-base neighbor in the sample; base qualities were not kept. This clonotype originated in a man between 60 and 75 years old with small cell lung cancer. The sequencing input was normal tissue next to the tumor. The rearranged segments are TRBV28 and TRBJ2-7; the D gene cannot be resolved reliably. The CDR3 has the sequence CAKAYEQYF. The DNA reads TGTGCCAAGGCCTACGAGCAGTACTTC.